Listed here is a single T cell receptor (beta chain). What it binds is not known. The length of the CDR3 is 15 residues. Trimming cost V 6 bases and J 6 bases, with 19 bases left between them. CDR1 and CDR2 from the germline V gene are MNHNY and SVGAGI (reference sequence). It was cDNA, reverse transcribed from extracted RNA, that served as the sequencing template. Sequenced by immunoSEQ multiplex PCR; TCRdb stores in-frame clones only, minus some. Among about 180,000 clones listed, approximately 50% were seen once. The data derive from a study of CD8+ T cells in alopecia areata. Overall study context: The share of scalp area affected provided the severity score for treated patients.

Treatment given: oral pan-JAK inhibitor, 5-10 mg twice daily. Study results and limitations: Throughout tofacitinib, many expanded lesional clones continued to persist in scalp and blood.

The sequence came from a human donor with alopecia areata. The starting material was CD8+ T cells sorted from blood, obtained at approximately week 52, from a patient treated with tofacitinib. The chain is built from TRBV6-6 and TRBJ2-3; TRBD2 is a possible D gene (7 bases). In DNA form, the CDR3 reads TGTGCCAGCAGCCCCATGAGGGGGGGTCAGGATACGCAGTATTTT. It specifies CASSPMRGGQDTQYF.